These 28 T cell receptor beta chains came from one sample sequenced in a study of T cell changes during pregnancy in multiple sclerosis. Data came from immunoSEQ multiplex PCR; TCRdb stores just in-frame clones and leaves some out. The sample includes roughly 97,000 clones, just over 90% of them seen just once. This specimen was peripheral blood, taken in the second trimester of pregnancy. The receptors derive from a female donor in good health, enrolled as a control in a pregnancy study.

In its sample, this clone was seen once. The rearrangement links TRBV19 to TRBJ2-1, with TRBD1 matching over 9 bases. Germline V gene sequence: CDR1 LNHDA, CDR2 SQIVND (reference sequence). This CDR3 spans 16 amino acids. J gave up 8 bases and V 9 bases, and 17 bases lay outside the gene matches. CDR3 protein: CASAKVGTGFIDEQFF. DNA for the CDR3: TGTGCCAGCGCGAAGGTCGGGACAGGGTTTATCGATGAGCAGTTCTTC.

The V call is TRBV4-2, the J call TRBJ2-7; D is possibly TRBD1 (5 bases). Germline CDR1 reads LGHNA; CDR2 reads YNFKEQ. V was pared by 4 bases and J by 5 bases, with 12 bases between. CDR3 size: 13 residues. Here the CDR3 reads CASSRGARHEQYF. The DNA of the CDR3 is TGTGCCAGCAGCCGGGGCGCACGCCACGAGCAGTACTTC.

The rearrangement links TRBV13 to TRBJ2-3, with D hard to call. Trimming removed 5 bases from V and 4 bases from J, with 16 bases in between. Germline V gene data show CDR1 as PRHDT and CDR2 as FYEKMQ (reference sequence). This CDR3 region has 15 residues. The CDR3 nucleotides are TGTGCCAGCAGCCCACGTTGGCGGTCGTCAGATACGCAGTATTTT. Its translation is CASSPRWRSSDTQYF.

The chain carries TRBV19 and TRBJ1-5; D is ambiguous. This CDR3 is built from 15 residues. V gave up 4 bases and J gave up 7 bases, with 17 bases separating them. Germline values: CDR1 LNHDA, CDR2 SQIVND (reference sequence). This chain's CDR3 is CASSSEEEVSQPQHF. DNA for the CDR3: TGTGCCAGTAGTAGTGAGGAGGAGGTCAGCCAGCCCCAGCATTTT.

The gene calls are TRBV6-5 and TRBJ2-7; 11 positions match TRBD1. V lost 5 bases to trimming and J lost 7 bases; unmatched junction nucleotides: 7. The germline CDR1 and CDR2 sequences are MNHEY and SVGAGI. The CDR3 contains 14 residues. The CDR3 coding sequence is TGTGCCAGCAGTACGGACAGGGGGCTATCGGAGCAGTACTTC. It is translated as CASSTDRGLSEQYF.

The rearrangement links TRBV25-1 to TRBJ1-2; 8 bases line up with TRBD1. The CDR3 is made up of 16 amino acids. The germline V gene has CDR1 MGHDK and CDR2 SYGVNS. V shed 3 bases, J shed 4 bases, and the junction held 10 bases outside the gene matches. This CDR3 reads CASSDQRTGNIYGYTF. The CDR3 coding sequence is TGTGCCAGCAGTGACCAGCGGACAGGGAATATCTATGGCTACACCTTC.

The chain employs TRBV7-9 and TRBJ2-5; the D gene is possibly TRBD2 (6 bases). Germline-derived CDR1 and CDR2 are SEHNR and FQNEAQ (reference sequence). The CDR3 runs 14 residues. The V end lost 5 bases, the J end lost 4 bases, and 14 bases lay between the germline ends. The CDR3 reads CASSLAGQRETQYF. The CDR3 DNA follows: TGTGCCAGCAGCCTGGCGGGGCAGCGAGAGACCCAGTACTTC.

The rearrangement links TRBV5-6 to TRBJ2-3; the match to TRBD2 covers 9 bases. Looked up from germline, CDR1 is SGHDT and CDR2 is YYEEEE. The CDR3 is 17 amino acids. Trimming cost V 4 bases and J 1 base; bases outside gene matches: 10. DNA for the CDR3: TGTGCCAGCAGCGGGTGGGGGGTAGCGGGGGGCACAGATACGCAGTATTTT. This gives the protein CASSGWGVAGGTDTQYF.

CDR3 sequence reads: CASSQGAGAYNEQFF. The CDR3, as DNA: TGCGCCAGCAGCCAAGGGGCGGGAGCCTACAATGAGCAGTTCTTC. The chain combines TRBV4-3 with TRBJ2-1; 7 bases match TRBD2. CDR3 length equals 15 residues. V shed 1 base and J 2 bases; nucleotides not matched to a gene: 2. Germline loops: CDR1 LGHNA, CDR2 YSLEER.

The chain joins TRBV9 to TRBJ1-1; no clear D. There are 17 residues in the CDR3. From germline, CDR1 is SGDLS and CDR2 YYNGEE. Trimming took 0 bases from V and 0 from J, leaving 15 bases between them. The chain's CDR3 is CASSVVSAPSVNTEAFF. The CDR3 DNA reads TGTGCCAGCAGCGTAGTAAGCGCCCCGAGTGTGAACACTGAAGCTTTCTTT. Filled out from reference TRBV9 and TRBJ1-1, the complete variable domain reads DSGVTQTPKHLITATGQRVTLRCSPRSGDLSVYWYQQSLDQGLQFLIQYYNGEERAKGNILERFSAQQFPDLHSELNLSSLELGDSALYFCASSVVSAPSVNTEAFFGQGTRLTVV.

The genes are TRBV19 and TRBJ1-2, with a possible D match to TRBD1 (6 bases). Germline-derived CDR1 and CDR2 are LNHDA and SQIVND (reference sequence). V lost 7 bases to trimming and J lost 2 bases, with 11 bases between them. The CDR3 runs 13 residues. CDR3 residues: CASTPGVNYGYTF. As DNA, the CDR3 is TGTGCCAGTACCCCAGGGGTGAACTATGGCTACACCTTC.

The CDR3 region has the DNA TGTGCCAGCAGTTTATGTTCCCCGGTCCGCAGGGAATATAGCAATCAGCCCCAGCATTTT. This gives the protein CASSLCSPVRREYSNQPQHF. This chain uses TRBV27 with TRBJ1-5; D perhaps matches TRBD1 (5 bases). The CDR3 runs to 20 residues. V lost 1 base and J 0 bases, leaving 22 bases between the germline ends. The germline CDR1 and CDR2 sequences are MNHEY and SMNVEV (reference sequence).

This clone was seen a handful of times. CDR3 DNA sequence: TGTGCCAGCAGTTTGCGGTACCAGTCTGGAAACACCATATATTTT. It yields the protein CASSLRYQSGNTIYF. The gene calls are TRBV6-5 and TRBJ1-3; unclear D gene. The germline V and J ends were trimmed by 4 bases and 1 base, with 11 bases remaining between them. CDR1 is MNHEY, CDR2 SVGAGI, per germline. The CDR3 covers 15 residues.

The chain links TRBV7-2 to TRBJ2-7; 11 bases align to TRBD2. Germline V gene lookup returns CDR1 SGHTA and CDR2 FQGNSA. V dropped 5 bases and J dropped 3; count of bases not matched to a gene: 18. The CDR3 runs 19 residues. The CDR3 DNA reads as TGTGCCAGCAGCGCAAGCTCTAGCGGGAGGACGAAGGGTATCTACGAGCAGTACTTC. Protein sequence: CASSASSSGRTKGIYEQYF.

The chain employs TRBV5-4 and TRBJ1-2, with 8 bases that match TRBD1. Germline CDR1 SGHNT, CDR2 YYREEE (reference sequence). With 0 bases clipped from V and 4 bases from J, the junction kept 2 bases outside the gene matches. This CDR3 is 14 amino acids long. The CDR3 sequence: CASSLATGVYGYTF. In DNA, the CDR3 is TGTGCCAGCAGCTTGGCGACAGGGGTCTATGGCTACACCTTC.

The chain is built from TRBV18 and TRBJ1-1; 8 bases agree with TRBD1. This CDR3 spans 17 amino acids. J gave up 4 bases and V 4 bases, and 14 bases lay outside the gene matches. CDR1 and CDR2 (germline): KGHSH, LQKENI. In DNA, the CDR3 is TGTGCCAGCTCACTGTCCTTACATGGACAGGGATCCACTGAAGCTTTCTTT. Its translation: CASSLSLHGQGSTEAFF.

The CDR3 protein is CASAGFAGNTIYF. The CDR3 DNA follows: TGCGCCAGTGCCGGTTTTGCTGGAAACACCATATATTTT. The chain combines TRBV4-1 with TRBJ1-3; D not resolved. Germline V lookup: CDR1 MGHRA, CDR2 YSYEKL. This CDR3 has 13 amino acids. Trimming took off 9 bases at V and 2 bases at J, with 11 bases between the two ends.

This chain links TRBV5-1 with TRBJ2-5, with TRBD2 matching over 11 bases. In germline, CDR1 is SGHRS, CDR2 YFSETQ. Trimming took 0 bases from V and 3 from J; bases not matched to a gene: 7. There are 17 residues in the CDR3. The chain's CDR3 is CASSLGSSGRLEETQYF. CDR3 nucleotide sequence: TGCGCCAGCAGCTTGGGGTCTAGCGGGAGGTTGGAAGAGACCCAGTACTTC.

The chain joins TRBV5-1 to TRBJ1-6, with 9 nucleotides matching TRBD1. The germline V gene has CDR1 SGHRS and CDR2 YFSETQ. V gave up 3 bases and J gave up 10 bases; unmatched junction bases: 5. The CDR3 sequence is 14 residues long. The CDR3 sequence is CASSSDRGRSPLHF. CDR3 sequence (DNA): TGCGCCAGCAGCTCGGACAGGGGAAGATCACCCCTCCACTTT.

The rearrangement uses TRBV7-9 and TRBJ1-5; 7 bases map to TRBD1. Germline CDR1 is SEHNR and CDR2 is FQNEAQ (reference sequence). Trimming at V came to 5 bases and at J to 4 bases, leaving 5 bases not matched to a gene. The CDR3 length is 14 residues. The CDR3 nucleotides are TGTGCCAGCAGCGTATCACAGGGGAATCAGCCCCAGCATTTT. Translated: CASSVSQGNQPQHF.

This clone was recorded once. The chain joins TRBV28 to TRBJ1-2; maybe TRBD1 (5 bases). V was cut by 1 base and J by 3 bases, with 12 bases left in between. The CDR3 spans 15 residues. Germline V gene lookup returns CDR1 MDHEN and CDR2 SYDVKM. CDR3 in DNA: TGTGCCAGCAGTTTATCGGGCAGGGCTCACTATGGCTACACCTTC. This sequence encodes CASSLSGRAHYGYTF.

The CDR3 nucleotides read TGTGCCAGCAGCTTGACGGGGGGCACGGTCAATGAGCAGTTCTTC. This codes for CASSLTGGTVNEQFF. This chain joins TRBV5-6 and TRBJ2-1, with a possible D match to TRBD2 (7 bases). In germline, CDR1 is SGHDT, CDR2 YYEEEE. There are 15 residues in the CDR3. The V and J ends lost 1 base and 6 bases respectively, with 14 bases between them.

This chain uses TRBV11-3 with TRBJ1-1; 9 positions match TRBD1. Germline-derived CDR1 and CDR2 are SGHNT and YENEEA. This CDR3 is built from 14 residues. The trim removed 1 base at V and 4 bases at J, leaving 1 base unmatched. The CDR3 here is CASSLGTGATEAFF. CDR3 DNA sequence: TGTGCCAGCAGCTTAGGGACAGGGGCCACTGAAGCTTTCTTT.

This clone was counted once. The genes are TRBV5-1 and TRBJ1-1; 7 nucleotides match TRBD1. Looked up from germline, CDR1 is SGHRS and CDR2 is YFSETQ. The length of the CDR3 is 14 residues. The V segment lost 7 bases and the J segment 0 bases; nucleotides outside the gene matches: 6. CDR3 coding DNA: TGCGCCAGCGGGACAGACCTCATGAACACTGAAGCTTTCTTT. As protein: CASGTDLMNTEAFF.

The V call is TRBV2, the J call TRBJ1-1; possible D gene TRBD1, 5 bases. Germline CDR1 and CDR2: SNHLY and FYNNEI. V shed 4 bases and J shed 1 base, with 16 bases lying between them. The CDR3 totals 16 residues. The CDR3 bases are TGTGCCAGCAGTGCAAACTTCCAGGGCCGGAACACTGAAGCTTTCTTT. The encoded protein is CASSANFQGRNTEAFF. Variable domain in full (rest from reference TRBV2 and TRBJ1-1): EPEVTQTPSHQVTQMGQEVILRCVPISNHLYFYWYRQILGQKVEFLVSFYNNEISEKSEIFDDQFSVERPDGSNFTLKIRSTKLEDSAMYFCASSANFQGRNTEAFFGQGTRLTVV.

This clone was recorded once. The chain links TRBV5-4 to TRBJ1-2, with 7 bases fitting TRBD1. V lost 6 bases to trimming and J lost 4 bases; unmatched junction nucleotides: 6. The germline V gene has CDR1 SGHNT and CDR2 YYREEE (reference sequence). CDR3 length: 13 amino acids. In DNA form, the CDR3 reads TGTGCCAGCAATCTGGACAGGTTCTATGGCTACACCTTC. Protein: CASNLDRFYGYTF.

This chain joins TRBV7-6 and TRBJ2-7; 9 nucleotides line up with TRBD2. The germline V gene has CDR1 SGHVS and CDR2 FNYEAQ. The CDR3 contains 15 residues. Trimming took 5 bases from V and 4 from J; bases not matched to a gene: 9. This chain's CDR3 is CASSLLAGRGYEQYF. The DNA of the CDR3 is TGTGCCAGCAGCCTACTAGCGGGTCGTGGGTACGAGCAGTACTTC.

The chain has TRBV30 and TRBJ1-1; 7 bases agree with TRBD1. The CDR3 runs 14 residues. Losses at the gene ends were 5 bases for V and 1 base for J; bases not matched to a gene: 7. Germline V CDR1 and CDR2: GTSNPN, SVGIG (reference sequence). The CDR3 spells CAWAEGAPNTEAFF. For the CDR3, the DNA is TGTGCCTGGGCTGAGGGGGCCCCGAACACTGAAGCTTTCTTT.